This T cell receptor (beta chain) was recorded in a study of immune evolution from preneoplasia to lung adenocarcinoma. Study outcomes and limitations: Later-stage lesions seemingly showed higher T cell density and diversity than normal lung.

Of note for this clone: Its antigen is not known.

Sequenced by immunoSEQ multiplex PCR; TCRdb stores in-frame clones only, minus some. This table has under 5,500 clones, about 80% appearing once. Germline V gene data show CDR1 as MNHEY and CDR2 as SVGAGI. Trimming removed 5 bases from V and 0 bases from J, with 11 bases in between. The CDR3 is made up of 14 amino acids. Each case's diagnosis was confirmed by two pathologists on H&E. Sequencing was done on a sample of FFPE normal lung tissue adjacent to the tumor. The TCR comes from a person between 50 and 70 years old with lung adenocarcinoma. V usage is TRBV6-5 and J usage is TRBJ2-7, with D unresolved. The CDR3: CASSEDRGSYEQYF. The CDR3 coding sequence is TGTGCCAGCAGTGAGGACCGCGGCTCCTACGAGCAGTACTTC.